The 9 T cell receptor beta chains below all came from one sample that was sequenced in a study of blood T cell repertoires in COVID-19. Clones were sequenced by immunoSEQ multiplex PCR, and TCRdb holds only the in-frame ones, with some missing. Of roughly 120,000 clones detected, around 79% appear once; the ten largest clones hold about 2.5%. What was sequenced was peripheral blood. These receptor sequences come from a man aged 45-65 years with acute or convalescent COVID-19.

The V and J genes are TRBV28 and TRBJ2-5; TRBD2 matches at 11 bases. V lost 5 bases and J lost 2; bases outside the gene matches: 7. The CDR3 runs to 16 residues. Germline CDR1 reads MDHEN; CDR2 reads SYDVKM. This CDR3 reads CASSPRLAGSQETQYF. The CDR3 DNA reads TGTGCCAGCAGTCCAAGACTAGCGGGAAGTCAAGAGACCCAGTACTTC.

The chain employs TRBV9 and TRBJ1-2; D might be TRBD1 (5 bases). Germline CDR1 and CDR2: SGDLS and YYNGEE. Trimming shortened V by 2 bases and J by 2 bases, and 7 bases separated the two germline ends. The CDR3 sequence is 13 residues long. The chain's CDR3 is CASSVGGNYGYTF. CDR3 coding DNA: TGTGCCAGCAGCGTGGGGGGGAACTATGGCTACACCTTC.

The rearrangement uses TRBV2 and TRBJ1-5; 7 bases match TRBD1. V lost 4 bases and J lost 4; bases outside the gene matches: 4. The CDR3 extends over 14 amino acids. Germline V gene lookup returns CDR1 SNHLY and CDR2 FYNNEI. CDR3 region: CASSGQGLNQPQHF. CDR3 nucleotides: TGTGCCAGCAGTGGACAGGGTTTAAATCAGCCCCAGCATTTT.

The V and J genes are TRBV25-1 and TRBJ1-1; 7 positions match TRBD1. Losses at the gene ends were 5 bases for V and 5 bases for J; bases not matched to a gene: 5. CDR1 and CDR2 (germline): MGHDK, SYGVNS. This CDR3 is built from 13 residues. CDR3 region: CASSLQGETEAFF. The CDR3 DNA follows: TGTGCCAGCAGTCTTCAGGGGGAAACTGAAGCTTTCTTT.

The CDR3 region is CASSTTGSNQPQHF. The CDR3 coding sequence is TGTGCCAGCAGCACGACAGGGAGCAATCAGCCCCAGCATTTT. V gene TRBV7-8 combines with J gene TRBJ1-5; 7 bases fit TRBD1. The CDR3 length is 14 residues. J was trimmed by 1 base and V by 5 bases; bases with no gene match: 2. CDR1 SGHVS and CDR2 FQNEAQ come from the germline V gene. The complete variable domain, with remaining parts taken from reference TRBV7-8 and TRBJ1-5, reads GAGVSQSPRYKVAKRGQDVALRCDPISGHVSLFWYQQALGQGPEFLTYFQNEAQLDKSGLPSDRFFAERPEGSVSTLKIQRTQQEDSAVYLCASSTTGSNQPQHFGDGTRLSIL.

The table lists this clone with a count of one. The chain is built from TRBV27 and TRBJ2-1; 10 bases fit TRBD2. V shed 5 bases and J 4 bases; nucleotides not matched to a gene: 5. This CDR3 is 15 amino acids long. Germline assignment: CDR1 MNHEY and CDR2 SMNVEV (reference sequence). The CDR3 reads CASSITSGAYNEQFF. CDR3 bases: TGTGCCAGCAGTATTACTAGCGGGGCTTACAATGAGCAGTTCTTC.

The rearrangement joins TRBV7-9 to TRBJ2-5; TRBD2 agrees at 7 bases. The germline gives CDR1 SEHNR, CDR2 FQNEAQ (reference sequence). The CDR3 runs to 13 residues. V trimming: 3 bases; J trimming: 2 bases; junction bases outside the gene matches: 0. The CDR3 sequence is CASSLRGQETQYF. CDR3 nucleotide sequence: TGTGCCAGCAGCTTGCGGGGGCAAGAGACCCAGTACTTC. Full variable domain (outside the CDR3, taken from reference TRBV7-9 and TRBJ2-5): DTGVSQNPRHKITKRGQNVTFRCDPISEHNRLYWYRQTLGQGPEFLTYFQNEAQLEKSRLLSDRFSAERPKGSFSTLEIQRTEQGDSAMYLCASSLRGQETQYFGPGTRLLVL.

The CDR3 DNA reads as TGTGCCAGCCGTATGCAGAGGGTGGGCTATGGCTACACCTTC. It translates to CASRMQRVGYGYTF. The genes are TRBV6-5 and TRBJ1-2; D is uncertain. Germline V gives CDR1 MNHEY, CDR2 SVGAGI. V was trimmed by 8 bases and J by 4 bases, leaving 17 bases between them. The CDR3 covers 14 residues.

There are a few counts of this clone. The chain joins TRBV5-6 to TRBJ2-7, with 9 bases that match TRBD1. Germline-derived CDR1 and CDR2 are SGHDT and YYEEEE. This CDR3 spans 16 amino acids. Trimming at V came to 2 bases and at J to 5 bases, leaving 11 bases not matched to a gene. The CDR3 DNA follows: TGTGCCAGCAGCTTCTACCACAGGGGGCAGTTAAACGAGCAGTACTTC. Protein: CASSFYHRGQLNEQYF.